This T cell receptor beta chain was identified during a study of T cell repertoires in cytomegalovirus infection. Findings of the study overall: The study identified carriers of CMV plus the relevant HLA from cumulative public TCR beta family frequency.

TCRdb reprocessed the reads via MiXCR and lists one record per CDR3 protein. The profile shows 700,000 to 950,000 distinct CDR3 sequences, 32% of them singletons. On this clonotype itself: Its specificity is not known.

CDR1 MGHRA and CDR2 YSYEKL come from the germline V gene. V lost 2 bases and J 4 bases, leaving 14 bases between the germline ends. This CDR3 region has 15 residues. The gene calls are TRBV4-1 and TRBJ2-5; D perhaps matches TRBD1 (5 bases). The TCR sequence derives from a human donor in good health (CMV status not recorded). Some clones in this sample may be carry-over from other donors' samples. The specimen comprised cultured CD8+ T cells from PBMCs, sampled from culture after CMV antigen stimulation. The CDR3 DNA reads TGCGCCAGCAGCCAACCCCTAGGGGCCGGAGAGACCCAGTACTTC. Its protein product is CASSQPLGAGETQYF.